Listed below are T cell receptor beta chains from one sample, sequenced in a study of regulatory T cells in long-lasting Graves disease. One entry per CDR3 protein results from TCRdb running MiXCR on the multiplex PCR reads. The table has over 500,000 distinct CDR3 sequences, 15% to 20% seen once. This same sample was also part of a study on T cells in Graves' hyperthyroidism and ophthalmopathy.

This sample comprised peripheral blood mononuclear cells (PBMCs), obtained at new diagnosis, from a patient treated with antithyroid drugs. These TCRs come from a man between 18 and 35 years old with Graves disease. CDR3s include the opening cysteine and the closing phenylalanine or tryptophan.

>TRBV20-1
CSAREAGPPEAFF
>TRBV6-2/TRBV6-3
CASSNLAGERETQYF
>TRBV20-1
CSAYMSPAGLFTEAFF
>TRBV30
CAWRERGAGYGYTF
>TRBV27
CASSRQGWELFF
>TRBV24-1
CATSEQQVRQPQHF
>TRBV6-2/TRBV6-3
CASSYSWTDNYGYTF
>TRBV7-2
CASSYGTESSYEQYF
>TRBV4-1
CASSQLALSPMNTEAFF
>TRBV20-1
CSASKGVTNEKLFF
>TRBV2
CASRALGNTGELFF
>TRBV27
CASSFKPGGALYGYTF
>TRBV28
CASSSNRAGGNSPLHF
>TRBV4-1
CASSQERTSYEQYF
>TRBV29-1
CSVEASDGYEQFF
>TRBV28
CASSALLETQYF
>TRBV7-3
CASSLRTNRGPYNEQFF
>TRBV7-8
CAGSASGAVGTDTQYF
>TRBV4-2
CASSQLTGENEKLFF
>TRBV27
CASSLLGLAGISSYNEQFF
>TRBV3-1
CASSQDLQGTEQYF
>TRBV28
CASSHGGQGVTGELFF
>TRBV3-1
CASSQEGIESDNEQFF
>TRBV20-1
CSARGAEGYGYTF
>TRBV28
CASSLSLDSPALFF
>TRBV27
CASSLASGATNYGYTF
>TRBV7-9
CASSLVRYSGRPTYNEQFF
>TRBV3-1
CASSPTWGDRFEAFF
>TRBV19
CASSLAGVSNEQFF
>TRBV20-1
CSAWTGGPEYGTQYF
>TRBV20-1
CSASFGASGNEQFF
>TRBV6-1
CASESRGSSDTQYF
>TRBV20-1
CSARGRGGPFSVSDEQFF
>TRBV20-1
CSARASGSYEQYF
>TRBV20-1
CSARLSGSASGEQFF
>TRBV20-1
CSAWGATGIYEQYF
>TRBV24-1
CATSDTGQDYTGELFF
>TRBV10-3
CAISQLEVRSEQYF
>TRBV5-1
CASSWAGPQYQETQYF
>TRBV11-1
CASSLDDYEQYF
>TRBV7-2
CASWRGTNYGYTF
>TRBV6-5
CASSYRPSGSTDTQYF
>TRBV7-3
CASSSGHSGSPLHF
>TRBV5-1
CASNGGTGGGTDTQYF
>TRBV5-6
CASSNQGDTIYF
>TRBV4-2
CASSQESGISYNEQFF
>TRBV14
CASSQDGPEGPYNEQFF
>TRBV10-1
CASSEASYYEQYF